This section outlines one TCR beta chain sequence together with its context. After removal of 8 bases from V and 8 bases from J, the junction contained 9 bases not matched to a gene. The CDR3 is 15 amino acids. Looked up from germline, CDR1 is SEHNR and CDR2 is FQNEAQ (reference sequence). The data were obtained in a study of T cell changes during pregnancy in multiple sclerosis. The method was immunoSEQ multiplex PCR; TCRdb's version includes in-frame clones alone and lacks a portion of them. Of about 99,000 clones listed, 85% to 95% are singletons. The rearrangement joins TRBV7-9 to TRBJ2-1; 13 bases agree with TRBD2. Here the sequenced sample was peripheral blood, taken after pregnancy. The TCR sequence derives from a female donor with multiple sclerosis, enrolled in a pregnancy study. CDR3 in DNA: TGTGCCAGCGATAAGACTAGCGGGAGGTTGGATGAGCAGTTCTTC. Its translation: CASDKTSGRLDEQFF.